Below, 2 T cell receptor beta chains from the same sample are listed, as sequenced in a study of cytotoxic CD8 clonotypes in ibrutinib-treated CLL. Method: immunoSEQ multiplex PCR; TCRdb's copy keeps in-frame clones and lacks some. The sample includes around 200,000 clones, just over 70% of them seen just once. This specimen was PBMCs, taken after 12 months of ibrutinib treatment. Receptors originate from a human donor with chronic lymphocytic leukemia.

This clone was seen a handful of times. The chain joins TRBV5-4 to TRBJ1-6; the D is unclear. In germline, CDR1 is SGHNT, CDR2 YYREEE (reference sequence). The CDR3 sequence is 12 residues long. The V end was cut by 4 bases, the J end by 7 bases, with 6 bases between. CDR3 region: CASSGVNSPLHF. Here the CDR3 DNA reads TGTGCCAGCAGCGGTGTAAATTCACCCCTCCACTTT. Complete variable domain (other parts from reference TRBV5-4 and TRBJ1-6): ETGVTQSPTHLIKTRGQQVTLRCSSQSGHNTVSWYQQALGQGPQFIFQYYREEENGRGNFPPRFSGLQFPNYSSELNVNALELDDSALYLCASSGVNSPLHFGNGTRLTVT.

The chain recombines TRBV5-1 with TRBJ2-1; D possibly corresponds to TRBD2 (5 bases). Trimming pared 4 bases from V and 7 bases from J, leaving 15 bases between. The CDR3 has 14 residues. CDR1 SGHRS and CDR2 YFSETQ come from the germline V gene. CDR3 region: CASSLPLARNEQFF. The CDR3 DNA is TGCGCCAGCAGCCTACCCCTAGCAAGGAATGAGCAGTTCTTC.